This TCR beta chain was sequenced during a study of shared clonotypes between healthy human individuals. The assay ran at deep level. The assay was immunoSEQ multiplex PCR, and TCRdb's table has in-frame clones only and misses some. In the table there are approximately 2,300,000 clones, about 90% of which are singletons. The CDR3 covers 13 residues. Germline V gene sequence: CDR1 SGHRS, CDR2 YFSETQ. V was pared by 5 bases and J by 3 bases, with 8 bases between. Study results and caveats: Sampling was confined to blood; repertoires within tissues likely differ.

Regarding this clone: Its antigen remains unidentified. The identical CDR3 is also encoded by other nucleotide sequences in the sample.

This TCR came from a young man in good health. Some clones in this sample may be carry-over from other donors' samples. The sequenced sample consisted of naive CD4+ T cells from PBMCs. Subset here: CD45RA+ positively selected. J is TRBJ1-4 and V is TRBV5-1, with D maybe TRBD1 (5 bases). The CDR3 is CASRGDPNEKLFF. The CDR3 DNA reads TGCGCCAGCAGGGGGGACCCTAATGAAAAACTGTTTTTT.